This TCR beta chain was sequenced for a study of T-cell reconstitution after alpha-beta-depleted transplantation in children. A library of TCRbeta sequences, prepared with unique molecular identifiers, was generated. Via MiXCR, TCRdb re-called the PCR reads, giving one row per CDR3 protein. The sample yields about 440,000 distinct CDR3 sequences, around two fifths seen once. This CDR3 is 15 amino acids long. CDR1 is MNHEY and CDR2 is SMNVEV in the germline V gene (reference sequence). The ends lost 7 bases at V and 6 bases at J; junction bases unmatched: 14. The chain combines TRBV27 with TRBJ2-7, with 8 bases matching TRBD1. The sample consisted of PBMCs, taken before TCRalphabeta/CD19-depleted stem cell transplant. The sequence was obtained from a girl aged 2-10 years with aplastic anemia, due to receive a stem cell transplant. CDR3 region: CASKSLGQGVGEQYF. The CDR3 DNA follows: TGTGCCAGCAAATCCCTTGGACAGGGTGTAGGCGAGCAGTACTTC.